Listed here is a single T cell receptor (beta chain). The antigen is not known. The sample comes from a study of CD4+ T cells in melanoma. Study-level findings and limits: CD8+ T cell, macrophage and B cell function reportedly correlated with neoantigen-specific CD4+ T cells. Neoantigen-specific CD4+ T cells in melanoma reportedly had diverse differentiation states.

Clones were sequenced by immunoSEQ multiplex PCR, and TCRdb holds only the in-frame ones, with some missing. Among about 20,000 clones listed, roughly four fifths were seen once. The CDR3 has 14 amino acids. Trimming took 6 bases from V and 11 from J, leaving 20 bases between them. Germline-derived CDR1 and CDR2 are SGHDT and YYEEEE. This rearrangement joins TRBV5-6 to TRBJ1-4; D unresolved. The source is a human donor with melanoma. The sequencing sample was made of cells from a culture (not recorded whether cultured in vitro). CDR3 loop: CASTDLTVTGKLFF. CDR3 DNA sequence: TGTGCCAGCACCGATCTGACTGTGACCGGGAAACTGTTTTTT.